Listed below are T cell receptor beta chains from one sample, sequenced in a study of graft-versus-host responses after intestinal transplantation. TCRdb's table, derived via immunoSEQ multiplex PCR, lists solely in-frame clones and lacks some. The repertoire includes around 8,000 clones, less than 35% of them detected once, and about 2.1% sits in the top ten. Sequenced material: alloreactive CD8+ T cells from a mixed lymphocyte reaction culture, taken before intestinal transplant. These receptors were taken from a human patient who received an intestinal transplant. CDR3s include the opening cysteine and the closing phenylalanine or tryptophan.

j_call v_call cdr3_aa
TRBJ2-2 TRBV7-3 CASSLTGLAGTGELFF
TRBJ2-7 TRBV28 CASRDSPYEQYF
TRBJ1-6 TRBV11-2 CASSLEVSGSHNSPLHF
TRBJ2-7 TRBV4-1 CASSQEGQGPYEQYF
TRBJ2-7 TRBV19 CASSSSGGWAYEQYF
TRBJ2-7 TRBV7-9 CASSVQQGYEQYF
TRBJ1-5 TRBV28 CASSKRDQPQHF
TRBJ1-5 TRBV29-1 CSAEGSGVDQPQHF
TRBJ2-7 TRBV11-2 CASSPAGGAYEQYF
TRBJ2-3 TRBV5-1 CASSPGTGYDYSTDTQYF
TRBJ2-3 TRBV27 CASSLLYTDTQYF
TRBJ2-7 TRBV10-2 CASTGIAGGHYEQYF
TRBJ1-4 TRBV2 CASSEHYRTGSDEKLFF
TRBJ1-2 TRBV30 CAWSVSHGYTF
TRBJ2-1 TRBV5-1 CASSLYGRAIDEQFF
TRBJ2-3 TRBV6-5 CASSYSGVTDRQYF
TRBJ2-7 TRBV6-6 CASSYSGSPYEQYF
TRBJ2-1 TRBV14 CASSHYVYLSSYNEQFF
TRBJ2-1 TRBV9 CASSPSGSIWNEQFF
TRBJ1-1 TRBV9 CASSAGQGINTEAFF
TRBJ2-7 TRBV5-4 CASSFSGGSYEQYF
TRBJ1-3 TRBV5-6 CASSLSGRQGNTIYF
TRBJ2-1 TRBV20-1 CGTGTYNEQFF
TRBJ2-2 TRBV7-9 CASSHRDRSYTGELFF
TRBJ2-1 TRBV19 CASSHPPRHEQFF
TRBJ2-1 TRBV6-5 CASRLAGGSYNEQFF
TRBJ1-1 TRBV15 CATSRGNRLTNTEAFF
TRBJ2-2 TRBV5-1 CASSLAYLNTGELFF
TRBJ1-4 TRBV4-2 CASSQDLTGSEKLFF
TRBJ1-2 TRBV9 CASSVDPVPDSNYGYTF
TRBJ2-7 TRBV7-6 CASSFPDRSYEQYF
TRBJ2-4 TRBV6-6 CASSTAGQGALNIQYF
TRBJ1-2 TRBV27 CASSLKAGWYGYTF
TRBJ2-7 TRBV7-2 CASSLVEYEQYF
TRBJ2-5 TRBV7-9 CASKKTWGGGAEETQYF
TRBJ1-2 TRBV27 CASSQGTYGYTF
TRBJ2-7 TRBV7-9 CASSLVWTSAPYEQYF
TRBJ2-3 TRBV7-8 CASSPPLAADTQYF
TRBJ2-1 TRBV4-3 CASSQDRTRGPHNEQFF
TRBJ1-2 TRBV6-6 CASSYSGGNYGYTF
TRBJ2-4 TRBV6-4 CASSVARDSREVAKNIQYF
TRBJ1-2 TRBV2 CASNQGYGYTF
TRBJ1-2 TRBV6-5 CASGGGQQGSYGYTF
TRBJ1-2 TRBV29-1 CSVEDSAVYGYTF
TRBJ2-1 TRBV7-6 CASSFSGGAYNEQFF
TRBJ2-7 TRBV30 CAWSLAGPYEQYF
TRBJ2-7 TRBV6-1 CASSEPAVSSYEQYF
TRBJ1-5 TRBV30 CAWSVRAGNQPQHF
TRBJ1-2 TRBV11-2 CASSLEPDRVYTF
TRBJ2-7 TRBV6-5 CASSLYLAGGSYEQYF
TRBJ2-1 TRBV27 CASSLYRESSYNEQFF
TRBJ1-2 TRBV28 CASSLTTLKRPATGRSFDGYTF
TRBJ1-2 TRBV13 CASSAADRGVLYGYTF
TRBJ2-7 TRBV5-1 CASSLVFGSTYEQYF
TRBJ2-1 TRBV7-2 CASRPLRESYNEQFF
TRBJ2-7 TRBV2 CASEESAYEQYF